These 20 T cell receptor beta chains were sequenced from one sample in a study of human T cells and chemical hapten exposure (dated by TCRdb to 2020 to 2023). Libraries were built with RACE. The sample was run on a NextSeq 500. Starting from the raw public reads, TCRdb applied fastp trimming at Q25, assembled clones with MiXCR and retained in-frame beta chains. Identical CDR3 proteins give one entry, which carries the most common genes and DNA. For this sample the table gives about 200,000 distinct CDR3 sequences, of which about 25% were detected only once. The top ten clonotypes cover under 2.5% of the sample. Explained via the paper, the time point label denotes: patch test 3, about 24 weeks after DPC sensitization. The treatment or condition label here, explained by the study, means: therapeutic diphenylcyclopropenone sensitization with weekly scalp DPC. The sequencing used whole blood, collected in connection with sensitization to the hapten diphenylcyclopropenone (DPC). These receptors were collected from a middle-aged woman with alopecia areata. Some clones in this sample may be carry-over from other donors' samples.

The table lists this clonotype with many counts. V and J are TRBV19 and TRBJ2-3, with D possibly being TRBD1 (6 bases). This CDR3 is built from 14 residues. The germline V gene has CDR1 LNHDA and CDR2 SQIVND (reference sequence). V lost 5 bases, J lost 7 bases, and 16 bases lay in between. CDR3: CASSVRDTANTQYF. The CDR3 nucleotides are TGTGCCAGTAGTGTCCGGGACACTGCCAATACGCAGTATTTT. The full variable domain, completed using reference TRBV19 and TRBJ2-3, is DGGITQSPKYLFRKEGQNVTLSCEQNLNHDAMYWYRQDPGQGLRLIYYSQIVNDFQKGDIAEGYSVSREKKESFPLTVTSAQKNPTAFYLCASSVRDTANTQYFGPGTRLTVL.

The chain has TRBV5-1 and TRBJ1-4; D might be TRBD1 (6 bases). V lost 3 bases and J lost 4, with 10 bases in between. Germline V gene lookup returns CDR1 SGHRS and CDR2 YFSETQ. The CDR3 spans 14 residues. As DNA, the CDR3 is TGCGCCAGCAGCTCGGGACAAAATAATGAAAAACTGTTTTTT. Protein product: CASSSGQNNEKLFF.

This clonotype was detected a few times. J is TRBJ1-5 and V is TRBV28, with 7 bases lining up with TRBD1. V dropped 4 bases and J dropped 5; count of bases not matched to a gene: 8. CDR1 is MDHEN, CDR2 SYDVKM, per germline. The CDR3 is 15 amino acids. DNA for the CDR3: TGTGCCAGCAGTTCAAGACAGGGTAACGATCAGCCCCAGCATTTT. It codes for CASSSRQGNDQPQHF.

This clonotype was seen at least ten times. The chain links TRBV6-2 or TRBV6-3 to TRBJ1-4; 9 nucleotides agree with TRBD1. With V trimmed by 7 bases and J by 6 bases, 3 bases remained unmatched. Germline loops: CDR1 MNHEY, CDR2 SVGEGT. The CDR3 contains 13 residues. CDR3 protein: CASKRTGDEKLFF. Here the CDR3 DNA reads TGTGCCAGCAAGCGGACAGGGGATGAAAAACTGTTTTTT.

The chain is built from TRBV25-1 and TRBJ1-2; D may be TRBD1 (6 bases). From germline, CDR1 is MGHDK and CDR2 SYGVNS. There are 15 residues in the CDR3. Trimming removed 4 bases from V and 4 bases from J, with 16 bases in between. The CDR3 reads CASSVPGVSGYGYTF. CDR3 nucleotides: TGTGCCAGCAGTGTTCCAGGGGTGTCGGGCTATGGCTACACCTTC.

V gene TRBV7-8 combines with J gene TRBJ2-2; TRBD1 might be the D (5 bases). The CDR3 spans 14 residues. The germline gives CDR1 SGHVS, CDR2 FQNEAQ. V gave up 5 bases and J gave up 1 base, with 8 bases separating them. Here the CDR3 DNA reads TGTGCCAGCAGCAACAGGAGGAACACCGGGGAGCTGTTTTTT. Encoded protein: CASSNRRNTGELFF.

This clonotype was seen ten or more times. V gene TRBV2 combines with J gene TRBJ2-3; D not certain. The germline V gene encodes CDR1 SNHLY and CDR2 FYNNEI. CDR3 length: 14 amino acids. V gave up 7 bases and J gave up 2 bases, with 13 bases separating them. CDR3: CASTPRLITDTQYF. The CDR3, as DNA: TGTGCCAGCACCCCGCGGCTCATCACAGATACGCAGTATTTT. Based on the CDR3 plus reference TRBV2 and TRBJ2-3, the full variable domain is EPEVTQTPSHQVTQMGQEVILRCVPISNHLYFYWYRQILGQKVEFLVSFYNNEISEKSEIFDDQFSVERPDGSNFTLKIRSTKLEDSAMYFCASTPRLITDTQYFGPGTRLTVL.

This chain joins TRBV2 and TRBJ1-5; D is perhaps TRBD1 (6 bases). The CDR3 loop spans 15 amino acids. Trimming took 6 bases from V and 0 from J, leaving 12 bases between them. From germline, CDR1 is SNHLY and CDR2 FYNNEI. CDR3 DNA: TGTGCCAGCAGCGCCGGGACACTTAGCAATCAGCCCCAGCATTTT. Encoded protein: CASSAGTLSNQPQHF.

This rearrangement joins TRBV7-2 to TRBJ1-6; D uncertain. The CDR3 covers 14 residues. Trimming removed 3 bases from V and 4 bases from J, with 7 bases in between. The germline gives CDR1 SGHTA, CDR2 FQGNSA. The CDR3 region is CASSLGDYNSPLHF. CDR3 sequence (DNA): TGTGCCAGCAGCTTGGGAGATTATAATTCACCCCTCCACTTT.

This chain joins TRBV6-5 and TRBJ2-5, with 10 nucleotides matching TRBD2. This CDR3 is 18 amino acids long. Germline CDR1 MNHEY, CDR2 SVGAGI. The junction had 13 bases not matched to a gene; V was cut back by 2 bases and J by 4 bases. CDR3 nucleotides: TGTGCCAGCAGTTACCAGACTCCCCCAAGCGGGAGGGGAGAGACCCAGTACTTC. Amino acids: CASSYQTPPSGRGETQYF.

In this sample, this clonotype turned up a few times. This chain links TRBV28 with TRBJ2-7; 8 positions agree with TRBD2. The CDR3 consists of 15 residues. Trimming removed 8 bases from V and 4 bases from J; junction bases left unmatched: 13. The germline CDR1 and CDR2 sequences are MDHEN and SYDVKM. The chain's CDR3 is CASYSPSGSSYEQYF. The CDR3 DNA reads as TGTGCCAGCTACTCCCCGAGCGGGAGCTCGTACGAGCAGTACTTC.

V gene TRBV4-3 combines with J gene TRBJ2-2; D call uncertain. The CDR3 is 16 residues long. Germline-derived CDR1 and CDR2 are LGHNA and YSLEER. V lost 0 bases and J lost 3, with 11 bases in between. CDR3 nucleotides: TGCGCCAGCAGCCAAGATGGGGTTAGTCACACCGGGGAGCTGTTTTTT. This encodes CASSQDGVSHTGELFF.

This clonotype was picked up a small number of times. This chain joins TRBV29-1 and TRBJ1-3, with 8 bases identical to TRBD1. The CDR3 runs 13 residues. V dropped 6 bases and J dropped 2; count of bases not matched to a gene: 3. The V gene's germline CDR1 is SQVTM and CDR2 ANQGSEA. The CDR3 sequence: CSVSTGAGNTIYF. CDR3 nucleotides: TGCAGCGTGTCGACAGGGGCTGGAAACACCATATATTTT.

The J gene is TRBJ1-2, the V gene TRBV29-1, with D hard to call. Trimming left V 0 bases short and J 8 bases short, with 7 bases between. CDR3 size: 11 residues. CDR1 is SQVTM and CDR2 is ANQGSEA in the germline V gene. The DNA of the CDR3 is TGCAGCGTTGAAGATGGCCGGGGCTACACCTTC. This codes for CSVEDGRGYTF.

The genes are TRBV28 and TRBJ1-1, with 9 nucleotides matching TRBD1. The J segment lost 3 bases and the V segment lost 5 bases, leaving 7 bases of the junction unmatched. Germline V gives CDR1 MDHEN, CDR2 SYDVKM. CDR3 length equals 15 residues. In DNA form, the CDR3 reads TGTGCCAGCAGTACACAGGGGGCGCAAGACACTGAAGCTTTCTTT. Translating gives CASSTQGAQDTEAFF.

This clonotype was seen a handful of times. The CDR3 protein is CASILTSRGEAFF. As DNA, the CDR3 is TGTGCCAGCATCCTAACCAGCCGGGGGGAGGCTTTCTTT. The V gene is TRBV6-2 or TRBV6-3, the J gene TRBJ1-1; D possibly corresponds to TRBD1 (5 bases). The CDR3 is 13 amino acids. Trimming shortened V by 7 bases and J by 11 bases, and 20 bases separated the two germline ends. Germline loops: CDR1 MNHEY, CDR2 SVGEGT.

The sample holds a few counts of this clonotype. The V gene is TRBV24-1, the J gene TRBJ2-1; D is perhaps TRBD1 or TRBD2 (6 bases each). CDR3 length: 14 residues. Germline lookup yields CDR1 KGHDR and CDR2 SFDVKD. The V gene lost 5 bases and the J gene lost 7 bases, with 14 bases spanning the gap. CDR3 coding DNA: TGTGCCACCAGTGTAGGAGGGGGGCGTAATGAGCAGTTCTTC. Protein product: CATSVGGGRNEQFF.

This clonotype was counted a single time. V is TRBV30 and J is TRBJ1-5; no firm D call. Germline V gene lookup returns CDR1 GTSNPN and CDR2 SVGIG (reference sequence). The CDR3 contains 13 residues. The V gene lost 1 base and the J gene lost 4 bases, with 8 bases spanning the gap. This chain's CDR3 is CAWSARLNQPQHF. CDR3 in DNA: TGTGCCTGGAGTGCCAGATTGAATCAGCCCCAGCATTTT.

This clonotype has a handful of counts. The J gene is TRBJ2-3, the V gene TRBV7-3; no clear D gene. The CDR3 contains 13 residues. Trimming shortened V by 5 bases and J by 5 bases, and 11 bases separated the two germline ends. From germline, CDR1 is SGHTA and CDR2 FQGTGA. The CDR3 DNA sequence: TGTGCCAGCAGCCCACTCCCGGGAGATACGCAGTATTTT. Translated, it gives CASSPLPGDTQYF.

The chain joins TRBV5-1 to TRBJ2-7, with D perhaps TRBD1 (7 bases). Germline CDR1 and CDR2: SGHRS and YFSETQ. V lost 4 bases to trimming and J lost 7 bases, with 21 bases between them. This CDR3 is 15 amino acids long. The CDR3 here is CASSLRQGGPGEQYF. CDR3 sequence (DNA): TGCGCCAGCAGCCTCAGACAGGGAGGCCCAGGAGAGCAGTACTTC.